This TCR beta chain was profiled in a study of regulatory T cells in long-lasting Graves disease. J was trimmed by 5 bases and V by 2 bases; bases with no gene match: 9. The V gene's germline CDR1 is GTSNPN and CDR2 SVGIG (reference sequence). CDR3 length: 15 amino acids. In this sample, this clonotype turned up many times. Stated time point: persistent/refractory GD, antithyroid drugs over 5 years with positive TRAb. Isolated PBMC RNA provided the starting material for the TCR library. An endocrinology department in Xi'an, China, recruited the patients. TCR beta libraries were built with iRepertoire HTBI primers and Arm-PCR of CDR3 regions. A single record per CDR3 protein comes from TCRdb applying MiXCR to the multiplex PCR reads. The top ten hold roughly 13% of the sample, which has 400,000 to 500,000 distinct CDR3 sequences, about 20% seen once.

Sequenced material: peripheral blood mononuclear cells (PBMCs), taken when the disease was refractory, from a patient treated with antithyroid drugs. This clonotype was obtained from a female donor with Graves disease. This chain connects TRBV30 to TRBJ2-5; 9 bases are a match to TRBD1. For the CDR3, the DNA is TGTGCCTGGAGTCAGGACAGGGGCGATGTGGAGACCCAGTACTTC. Translated, it gives CAWSQDRGDVETQYF. The full variable domain, rest sourced from reference TRBV30 and TRBJ2-5, is SQTIHQWPATLVQPVGSPLSLECTVEGTSNPNLYWYRQAAGRGLQLLFYSVGIGQISSEVPQNLSASRPQDRQFILSSKKLLLSDSGFYLCAWSQDRGDVETQYFGPGTRLLVL.